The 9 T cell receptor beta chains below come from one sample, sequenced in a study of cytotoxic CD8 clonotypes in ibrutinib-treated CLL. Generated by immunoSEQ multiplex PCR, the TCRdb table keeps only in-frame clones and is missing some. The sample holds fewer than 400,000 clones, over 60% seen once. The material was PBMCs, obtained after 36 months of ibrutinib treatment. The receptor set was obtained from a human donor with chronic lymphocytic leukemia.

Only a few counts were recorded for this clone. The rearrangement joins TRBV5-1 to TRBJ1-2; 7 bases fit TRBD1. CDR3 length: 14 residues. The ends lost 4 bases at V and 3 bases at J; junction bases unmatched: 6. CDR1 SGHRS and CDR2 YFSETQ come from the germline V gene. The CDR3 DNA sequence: TGCGCCAGCAGCGGGGCACAGGGGTACTATGGCTACACCTTC. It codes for CASSGAQGYYGYTF.

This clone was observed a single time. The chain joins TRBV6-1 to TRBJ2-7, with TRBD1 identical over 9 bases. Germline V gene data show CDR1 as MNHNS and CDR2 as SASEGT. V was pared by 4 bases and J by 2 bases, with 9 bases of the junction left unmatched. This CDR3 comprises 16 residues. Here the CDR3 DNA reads TGTGCCAGCAGTGGATACCCGGGACAGGGTACCTACGAGCAGTACTTC. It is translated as CASSGYPGQGTYEQYF.

CDR3 amino acids: CASSLTGRDTEAFF. The CDR3 DNA follows: TGTGCCAGCAGCTTAACGGGGCGGGACACTGAAGCTTTCTTT. The chain recombines TRBV7-8 with TRBJ1-1, with D maybe TRBD1 (5 bases). The germline V gene encodes CDR1 SGHVS and CDR2 FQNEAQ. The CDR3 is 14 residues long. Trimming took 2 bases from V and 3 from J, leaving 10 bases between them.

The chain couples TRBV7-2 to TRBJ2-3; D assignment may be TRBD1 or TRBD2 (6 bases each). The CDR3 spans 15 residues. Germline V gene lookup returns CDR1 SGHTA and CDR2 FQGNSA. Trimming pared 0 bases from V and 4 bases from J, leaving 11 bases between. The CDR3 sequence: CASSLAGGRADTQYF. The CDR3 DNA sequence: TGTGCCAGCAGCTTAGCTGGGGGGCGGGCAGATACGCAGTATTTT.

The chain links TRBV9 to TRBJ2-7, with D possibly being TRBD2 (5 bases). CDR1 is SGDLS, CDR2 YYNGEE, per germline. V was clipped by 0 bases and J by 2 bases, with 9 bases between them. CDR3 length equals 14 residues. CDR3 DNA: TGTGCCAGCAGCGTAGATGGACTTGCCTACGAGCAGTACTTC. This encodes CASSVDGLAYEQYF.

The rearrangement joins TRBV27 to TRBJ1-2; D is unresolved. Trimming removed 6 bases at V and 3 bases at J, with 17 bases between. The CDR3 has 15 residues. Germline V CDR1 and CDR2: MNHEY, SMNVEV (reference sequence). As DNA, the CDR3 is TGTGCCAGCAGCTCCCGTTTGACATGGGACTATGGCTACACCTTC. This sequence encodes CASSSRLTWDYGYTF.

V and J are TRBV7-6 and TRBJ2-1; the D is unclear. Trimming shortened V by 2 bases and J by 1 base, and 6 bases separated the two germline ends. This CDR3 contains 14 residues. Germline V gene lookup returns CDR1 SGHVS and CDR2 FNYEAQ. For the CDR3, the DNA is TGTGCCAGCAGCTTAATGGGGTCCTACAATGAGCAGTTCTTC. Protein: CASSLMGSYNEQFF.

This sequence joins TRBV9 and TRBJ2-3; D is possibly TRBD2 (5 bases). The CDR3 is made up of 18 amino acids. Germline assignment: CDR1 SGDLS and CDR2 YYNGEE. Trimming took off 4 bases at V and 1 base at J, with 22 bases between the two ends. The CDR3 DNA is TGTGCCAGCAGCATCGAATTTCGGGGTACGGGTGGCACAGATACGCAGTATTTT. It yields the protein CASSIEFRGTGGTDTQYF. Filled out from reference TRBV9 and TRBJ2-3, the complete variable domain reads DSGVTQTPKHLITATGQRVTLRCSPRSGDLSVYWYQQSLDQGLQFLIQYYNGEERAKGNILERFSAQQFPDLHSELNLSSLELGDSALYFCASSIEFRGTGGTDTQYFGPGTRLTVL.

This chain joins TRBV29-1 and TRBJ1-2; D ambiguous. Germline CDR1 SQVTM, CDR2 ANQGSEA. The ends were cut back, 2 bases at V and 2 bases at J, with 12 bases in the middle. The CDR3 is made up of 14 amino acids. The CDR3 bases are TGCAGCGTTGAACGCGGGTCGGTCAACTATGGCTACACCTTC. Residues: CSVERGSVNYGYTF.